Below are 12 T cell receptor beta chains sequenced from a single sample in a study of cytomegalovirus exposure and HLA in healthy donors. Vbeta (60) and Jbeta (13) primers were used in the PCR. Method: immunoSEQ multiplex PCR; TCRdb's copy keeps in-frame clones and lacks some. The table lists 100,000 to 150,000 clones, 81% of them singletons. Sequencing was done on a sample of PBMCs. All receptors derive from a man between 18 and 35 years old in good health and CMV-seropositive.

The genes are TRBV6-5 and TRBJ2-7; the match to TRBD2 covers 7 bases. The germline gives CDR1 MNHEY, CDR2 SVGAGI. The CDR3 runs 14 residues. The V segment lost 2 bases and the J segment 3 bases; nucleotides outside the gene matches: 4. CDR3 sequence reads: CASSYEGRVYEQYF. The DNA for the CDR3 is TGTGCCAGCAGTTACGAGGGGAGGGTCTACGAGCAGTACTTC.

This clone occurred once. For the CDR3, the DNA is TGTGCCAGCAGGGGACTAGGGGGTGAGCAGTTCTTC. Translation gives CASRGLGGEQFF. The chain uses TRBV5-4 and TRBJ2-1, with 8 positions matching TRBD2. Germline CDR1 and CDR2: SGHNT and YYREEE (reference sequence). V lost 5 bases, J lost 9 bases, and 4 bases stayed unmatched. The CDR3 runs 12 residues.

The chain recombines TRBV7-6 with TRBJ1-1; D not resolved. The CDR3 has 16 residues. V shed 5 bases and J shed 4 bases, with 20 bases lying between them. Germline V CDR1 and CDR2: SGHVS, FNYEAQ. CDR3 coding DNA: TGTGCCAGCAGCCAAATGAGACCGGGTCTCATCACTGAAGCTTTCTTT. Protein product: CASSQMRPGLITEAFF. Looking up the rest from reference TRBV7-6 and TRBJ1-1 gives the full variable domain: GAGVSQSPRYKVTKRGQDVALRCDPISGHVSLYWYRQALGQGPEFLTYFNYEAQQDKSGLPNDRFSAERPEGSISTLTIQRTEQRDSAMYRCASSQMRPGLITEAFFGQGTRLTVV.

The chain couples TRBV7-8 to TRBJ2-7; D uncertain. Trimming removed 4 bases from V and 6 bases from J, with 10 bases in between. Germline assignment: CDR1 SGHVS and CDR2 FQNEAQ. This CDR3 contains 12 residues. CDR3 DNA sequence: TGTGCCAGCAGCTCACTTACTGTCGAGCAGTACTTC. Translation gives CASSSLTVEQYF.

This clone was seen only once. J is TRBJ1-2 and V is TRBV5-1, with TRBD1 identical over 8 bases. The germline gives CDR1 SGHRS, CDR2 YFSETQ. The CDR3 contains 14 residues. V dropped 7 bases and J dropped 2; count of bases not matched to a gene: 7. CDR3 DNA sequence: TGCGCCAGCCGCGACCGGGACAGGAACTATGGCTACACCTTC. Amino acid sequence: CASRDRDRNYGYTF.

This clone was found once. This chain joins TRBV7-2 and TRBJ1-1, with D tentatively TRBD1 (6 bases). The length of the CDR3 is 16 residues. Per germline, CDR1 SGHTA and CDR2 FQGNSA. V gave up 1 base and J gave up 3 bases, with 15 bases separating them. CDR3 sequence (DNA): TGTGCCAGCAGCTTAGGGGGGGGCGGTCCCCACACTGAAGCTTTCTTT. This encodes CASSLGGGGPHTEAFF.

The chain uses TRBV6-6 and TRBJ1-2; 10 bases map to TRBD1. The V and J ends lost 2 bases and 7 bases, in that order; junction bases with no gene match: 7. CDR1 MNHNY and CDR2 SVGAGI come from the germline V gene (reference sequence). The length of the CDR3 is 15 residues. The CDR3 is CASSYGGTGDSGYTF. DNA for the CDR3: TGTGCCAGCAGTTACGGGGGGACAGGGGATTCTGGCTACACCTTC.

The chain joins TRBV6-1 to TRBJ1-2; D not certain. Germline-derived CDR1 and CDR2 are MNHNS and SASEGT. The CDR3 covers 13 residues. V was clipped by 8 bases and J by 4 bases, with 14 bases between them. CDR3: CASALPQLYGYTF. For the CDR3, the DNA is TGTGCCAGCGCGCTTCCACAGCTCTATGGCTACACCTTC.

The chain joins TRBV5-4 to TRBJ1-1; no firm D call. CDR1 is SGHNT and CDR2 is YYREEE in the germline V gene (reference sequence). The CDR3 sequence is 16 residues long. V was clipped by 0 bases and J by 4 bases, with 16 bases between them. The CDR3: CASSLARGRGGTEAFF. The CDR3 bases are TGTGCCAGCAGCTTGGCGCGCGGGCGCGGAGGCACTGAAGCTTTCTTT.

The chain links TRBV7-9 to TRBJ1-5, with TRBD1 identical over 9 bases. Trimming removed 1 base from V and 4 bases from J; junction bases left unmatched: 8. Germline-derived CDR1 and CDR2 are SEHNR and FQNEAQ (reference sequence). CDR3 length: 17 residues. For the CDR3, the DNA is TGTGCCAGCAGCTTAGGTTATCGCGGACAGGGGAATCAGCCCCAGCATTTT. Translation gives CASSLGYRGQGNQPQHF.

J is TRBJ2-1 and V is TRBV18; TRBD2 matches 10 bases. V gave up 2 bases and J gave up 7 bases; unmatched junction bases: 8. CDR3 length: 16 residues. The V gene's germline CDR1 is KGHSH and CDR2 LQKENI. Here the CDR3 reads CASSPGSGRASNEQFF. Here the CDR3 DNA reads TGTGCCAGCTCACCAGGGAGCGGGAGGGCCTCAAATGAGCAGTTCTTC.

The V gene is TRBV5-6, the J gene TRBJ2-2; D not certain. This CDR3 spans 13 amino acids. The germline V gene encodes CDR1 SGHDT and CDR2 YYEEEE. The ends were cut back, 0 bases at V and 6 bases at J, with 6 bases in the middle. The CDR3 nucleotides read TGTGCCAGCAGCTTGGGAACGGCCGGGGAGCTGTTTTTT. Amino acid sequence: CASSLGTAGELFF.